This T cell receptor (beta chain) stems from a study of cytomegalovirus exposure and HLA in healthy donors. The study ran its PCR with 60 Vbeta and 13 Jbeta primers. Sequencing used immunoSEQ multiplex PCR; TCRdb keeps in-frame clones, though not all of them. There are around 130,000 clones in the sample; about 76% occur only once, and over 5% lies in the top ten. The CDR3 extends over 14 amino acids. Trimming shortened V by 6 bases and J by 3 bases, and 15 bases separated the two germline ends. Per germline, CDR1 MNHEY and CDR2 SMNVEV (reference sequence). This chain joins TRBV27 and TRBJ2-7, with TRBD1 as a possible D gene (5 bases). Material for sequencing was PBMCs. This TCR was recovered from a man in his forties in good health and CMV-seropositive. CDR3 in DNA: TGTGCCAGCAGGGCTCTAGGGGTAATCTACGAGCAGTACTTC. Protein product: CASRALGVIYEQYF.